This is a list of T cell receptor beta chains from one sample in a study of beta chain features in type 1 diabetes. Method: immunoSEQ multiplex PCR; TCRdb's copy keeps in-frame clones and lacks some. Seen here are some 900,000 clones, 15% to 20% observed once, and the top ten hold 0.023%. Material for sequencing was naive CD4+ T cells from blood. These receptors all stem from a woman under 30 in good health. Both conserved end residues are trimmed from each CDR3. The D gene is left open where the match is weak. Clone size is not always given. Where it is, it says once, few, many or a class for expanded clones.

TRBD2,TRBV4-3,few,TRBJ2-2,ASSQHTPSGTNTGELF
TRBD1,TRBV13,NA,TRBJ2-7,ASSSGTGFSIYEQY
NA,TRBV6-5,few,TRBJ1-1,ASSSGPINTEAF
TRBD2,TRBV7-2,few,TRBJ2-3,ASTLMGAGGTDTQY
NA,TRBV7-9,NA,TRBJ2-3,ASSQDSNTQY
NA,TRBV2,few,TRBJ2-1,ASSPDMPEQF
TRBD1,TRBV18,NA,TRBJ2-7,ASSPRQGDAYEQY
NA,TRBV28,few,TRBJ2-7,ASSLWVEEQY
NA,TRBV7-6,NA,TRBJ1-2,ASSLQGSYGYT
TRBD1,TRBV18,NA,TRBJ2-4,ASSPQGASNIQY
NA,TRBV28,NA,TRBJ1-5,ASSLWRFNQPQH
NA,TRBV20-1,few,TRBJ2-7,SARNLYEQY
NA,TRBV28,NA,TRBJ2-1,ASSLGQYDEQF
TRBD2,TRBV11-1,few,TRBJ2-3,ASSLGGSGKPDTQY
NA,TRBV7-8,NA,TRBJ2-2,AGQSTGELF
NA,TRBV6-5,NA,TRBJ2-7,ASSYSGSQLRDEQY
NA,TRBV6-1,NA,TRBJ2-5,ASSPVREGQY
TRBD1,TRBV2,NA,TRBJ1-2,ASRKGQAHDSTNYGYT
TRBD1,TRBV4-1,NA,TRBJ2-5,ASSYRGFSQETQY